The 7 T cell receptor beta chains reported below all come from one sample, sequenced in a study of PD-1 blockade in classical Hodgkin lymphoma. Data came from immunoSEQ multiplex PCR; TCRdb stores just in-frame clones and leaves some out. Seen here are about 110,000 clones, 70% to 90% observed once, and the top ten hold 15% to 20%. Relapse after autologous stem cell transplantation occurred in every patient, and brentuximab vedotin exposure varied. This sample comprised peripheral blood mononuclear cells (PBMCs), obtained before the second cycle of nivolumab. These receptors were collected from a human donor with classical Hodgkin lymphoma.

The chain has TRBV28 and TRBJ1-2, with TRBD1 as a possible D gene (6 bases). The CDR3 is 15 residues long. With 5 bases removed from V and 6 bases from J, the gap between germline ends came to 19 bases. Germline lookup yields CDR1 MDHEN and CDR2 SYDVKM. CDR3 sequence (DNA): TGTGCCAGCAGTCCCCGGGGGCCACTGGACCATGGCTACACCTTC. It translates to CASSPRGPLDHGYTF.

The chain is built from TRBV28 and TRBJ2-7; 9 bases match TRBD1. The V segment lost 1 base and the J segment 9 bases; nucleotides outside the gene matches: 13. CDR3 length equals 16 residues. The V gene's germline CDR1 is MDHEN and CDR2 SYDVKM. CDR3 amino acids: CASSLSGQGWTRPQYF. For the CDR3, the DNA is TGTGCCAGCAGTTTATCCGGACAGGGGTGGACCAGGCCGCAGTACTTC.

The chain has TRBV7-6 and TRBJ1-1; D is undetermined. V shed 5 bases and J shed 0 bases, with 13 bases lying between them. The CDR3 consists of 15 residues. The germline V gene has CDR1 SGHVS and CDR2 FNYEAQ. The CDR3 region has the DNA TGTGCCAGCAGCCCCCGGGGTACCATGAACACTGAAGCTTTCTTT. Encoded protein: CASSPRGTMNTEAFF. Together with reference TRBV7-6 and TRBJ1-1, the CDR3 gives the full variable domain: GAGVSQSPRYKVTKRGQDVALRCDPISGHVSLYWYRQALGQGPEFLTYFNYEAQQDKSGLPNDRFSAERPEGSISTLTIQRTEQRDSAMYRCASSPRGTMNTEAFFGQGTRLTVV.

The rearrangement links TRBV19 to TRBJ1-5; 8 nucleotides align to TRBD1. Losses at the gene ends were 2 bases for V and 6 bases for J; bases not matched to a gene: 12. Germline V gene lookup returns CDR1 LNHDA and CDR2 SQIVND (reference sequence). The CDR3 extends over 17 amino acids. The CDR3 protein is CASSIRPRTGWFQPQHF. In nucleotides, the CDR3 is TGTGCCAGTAGTATACGCCCCCGGACAGGGTGGTTTCAGCCCCAGCATTTT.

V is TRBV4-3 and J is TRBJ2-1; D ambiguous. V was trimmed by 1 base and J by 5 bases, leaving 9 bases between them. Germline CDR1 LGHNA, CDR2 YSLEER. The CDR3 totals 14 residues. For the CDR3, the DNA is TGCGCCAGCAGCCAAGCTGGTGGGGACAATGAGCAGTTCTTC. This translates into CASSQAGGDNEQFF.

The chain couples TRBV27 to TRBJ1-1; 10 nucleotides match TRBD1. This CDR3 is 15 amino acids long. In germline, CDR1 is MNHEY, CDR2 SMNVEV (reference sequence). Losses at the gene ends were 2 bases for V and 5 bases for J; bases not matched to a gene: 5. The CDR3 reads CASSLPGTGETEAFF. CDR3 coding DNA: TGTGCCAGCAGTTTACCCGGGACAGGGGAAACTGAAGCTTTCTTT.

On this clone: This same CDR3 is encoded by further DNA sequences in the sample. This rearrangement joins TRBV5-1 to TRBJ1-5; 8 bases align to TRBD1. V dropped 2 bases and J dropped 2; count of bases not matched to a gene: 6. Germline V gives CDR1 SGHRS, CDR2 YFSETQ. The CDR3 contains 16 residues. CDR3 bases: TGCGCCAGCAGCTTAGGACAGGGTGGTGGCAATCAGCCCCAGCATTTT. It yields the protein CASSLGQGGGNQPQHF. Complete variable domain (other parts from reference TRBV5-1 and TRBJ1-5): KAGVTQTPRYLIKTRGQQVTLSCSPISGHRSVSWYQQTPGQGLQFLFEYFSETQRNKGNFPGRFSGRQFSNSRSEMNVSTLELGDSALYLCASSLGQGGGNQPQHFGDGTRLSIL.